The rows below give T cell receptor beta chains drawn from one sample of a study of immune evolution from preneoplasia to lung adenocarcinoma. TCRdb's table, derived via immunoSEQ multiplex PCR, lists solely in-frame clones and lacks some. The sample has 8,000 or so clones, around 85% seen once. The specimen was FFPE minimally invasive lung adenocarcinoma tissue. The receptors were gathered from a person of 80 years or more with lung adenocarcinoma. CDR3s include the opening cysteine and the closing phenylalanine or tryptophan. The D gene is left open where the match is weak. Clone size appears in some rows only: once, few, many, or a class for an expanded clone.

J gene | D gene | clone size | V gene | CDR3 protein | CDR3 DNA
TRBJ1-1 | . | . | TRBV7-7 | CASSLSPGDKAFF | TGTGCTAGCAGCTTAAGTCCCGGGGATAAAGCTTTCTTT
TRBJ2-7 | TRBD2 | . | TRBV7-2 | CASSLGLAVEQYF | TGTGCCAGCAGCTTAGGACTAGCAGTCGAGCAGTACTTC
TRBJ2-1 | TRBD2 | . | TRBV7-2 | CASSSRASGSYNEQFF | TGTGCCAGCAGCTCCAGGGCTAGCGGGAGCTACAATGAGCAGTTCTTC
TRBJ2-1 | . | . | TRBV6-4 | CASSDSRGAQFF | TGTGCCAGCAGTGACTCCCGGGGGGCCCAGTTCTTC
TRBJ2-2 | . | . | TRBV7-2 | CASRSGGQNTGELFF | TGTGCAAGCAGATCTGGGGGCCAGAACACCGGGGAGCTGTTTTTT
TRBJ2-7 | TRBD2 | few | TRBV6-1 | CASIEGTSSSYEQYF | TGTGCCAGCATCGAAGGGACTAGTAGCTCCTACGAGCAGTACTTC
TRBJ1-5 | TRBD1 | . | TRBV6-5 | CASRQGEEPQHF | TGTGCCAGCAGGCAGGGGGAAGAGCCCCAGCATTTT
TRBJ1-1 | TRBD1 | once | TRBV9 | CASSPTLGQSMGAFF | TGTGCCAGCAGCCCAACGCTGGGACAGTCAATGGGAGCTTTCTTT
TRBJ1-4 | TRBD1 | . | TRBV5-1 | CASSLSRGNEKLFF | TGCGCCAGCAGCTTGTCCAGGGGGAATGAAAAACTGTTTTTT
TRBJ2-2 | TRBD1 | . | TRBV5-1 | CASKTGGAPGGAGELFF | TGCGCCAGCAAGACAGGGGGCGCTCCGGGGGGCGCCGGGGAGCTGTTTTTT
TRBJ2-7 | TRBD1 | . | TRBV5-6 | CANSRDRGGQYF | TGTGCCAACAGTAGGGACAGGGGGGGGCAGTACTTC
TRBJ2-5 | . | . | TRBV9 | CASSVAGKETQYF | TGTGCCAGCAGCGTAGCCGGGAAAGAGACCCAGTACTTC
TRBJ2-3 | TRBD2 | . | TRBV11-2 | CASSLEGGTDTQYF | TGTGCCAGCAGCTTAGAGGGGGGGACAGATACGCAGTATTTT
TRBJ2-5 | . | . | TRBV5-1 | CASSLAGGGSGETQYF | TGCGCCAGCAGCTTGGCCGGCGGGGGCTCGGGAGAGACCCAGTACTTC
TRBJ2-5 | TRBD2 | . | TRBV29-1 | CSFRAGGVKQTQYF | TGCAGCTTCAGAGCGGGAGGAGTTAAACAGACCCAGTACTTC